This T cell receptor (beta chain) appears in the sequencing data of a study of cytomegalovirus exposure and HLA in healthy donors. At the level of the study: The approximately 120 validation repertoires were reported in a later analysis to have been generated on the same platform as the roughly 670 first-cohort repertoires. Findings and caveats of the study: Using the classifier, cytomegalovirus status was reportedly diagnosed with high specificity and sensitivity. A later analysis found first-cohort TCR clusters tended to co-occur in the 90 to 150 validation repertoires.

Comment on this clone: Its antigen is not identified.

Some clones are missing from TCRdb's copy, which holds only in-frame ones; the method was immunoSEQ multiplex PCR. The repertoire holds approximately 270,000 clones, with more than 75% as singletons. CDR1 and CDR2 from the germline V gene are MGHRA and YSYEKL. V was cut by 1 base and J by 0 bases, with 3 bases left in between. This CDR3 is 13 amino acids long. This rearrangement joins TRBV4-1 to TRBJ1-1; D not resolved. The sample consisted of PBMCs. This TCR was sampled from a man aged 18 to 30 in good health and CMV-seropositive. In DNA, the CDR3 is TGCGCCAGCAGCCAAGTTATGAACACTGAAGCTTTCTTT. It codes for CASSQVMNTEAFF.